This T cell receptor beta chain came from a study of blood T cell repertoires in COVID-19. Study overall: Acute-phase and convalescent COVID-19 samples originated in the United States, Italy and Spain. Nucleic acid was either cDNA or gDNA, and it came from T cells, B-cell-depleted T cells, or PBMCs.

The CDR3 is 16 amino acids. The germline V gene encodes CDR1 MGHRA and CDR2 YSYEKL. Unmatched junction bases numbered 3, after V lost 0 bases and J lost 0 bases. In the original workflow: Reference gene primer amplification yielded estimated nucleated cell counts. Using immunoSEQ multiplex PCR, the repertoire was profiled, and TCRdb retains in-frame clones only, with some absent. D and trimming were read from the DNA, whereas the V and J calls and clone size are those reported in that table. This sample has 300,000 to 400,000 clones, with approximately 89% found just once. V is TRBV4-1 and J is TRBJ2-3; the match to TRBD2 covers 7 bases. The source of this sequence is a woman younger than 35 who had recovered from COVID-19. The sequenced material came from peripheral blood. The DNA of the CDR3 is TGCGCCAGCAGCCAAGAACAGCGGGGCAGCACAGATACGCAGTATTTT. This gives the protein CASSQEQRGSTDTQYF.